This T cell receptor beta chain was sequenced for a study of blood T cell repertoires in COVID-19. On the study more broadly: Acute and convalescent COVID-19 specimens originated in the United States, Italy and Spain.

This CDR3 has 15 residues. The V gene lost 3 bases and the J gene lost 2 bases, with 12 bases spanning the gap. The germline gives CDR1 SGHNT, CDR2 YYREEE (reference sequence). Study processing details: How many nucleated cells were present was estimated from reference gene primer amplification. Only in-frame clones appear in the TCRdb table, and some are missing; sequencing was by immunoSEQ multiplex PCR. The V and J calls and clone size come from that table; D and trimming were worked out from the DNA. The top ten hold 6% of the sample, which has over 100,000 clones, around 90% seen once. The TCR sequence derives from a human donor in a cohort sampled during active COVID-19. The sequencing input was peripheral blood. The chain recombines TRBV5-4 with TRBJ2-1, with D tentatively TRBD2 (6 bases). CDR3 sequence reads: CASSYQWEAYNEQFF. CDR3 bases: TGTGCCAGCAGCTACCAGTGGGAGGCCTACAATGAGCAGTTCTTC. The full variable domain, in which reference TRBV5-4 and TRBJ2-1 provide the parts outside the CDR3, is ETGVTQSPTHLIKTRGQQVTLRCSSQSGHNTVSWYQQALGQGPQFIFQYYREEENGRGNFPPRFSGLQFPNYSSELNVNALELDDSALYLCASSYQWEAYNEQFFGPGTRLTVL.